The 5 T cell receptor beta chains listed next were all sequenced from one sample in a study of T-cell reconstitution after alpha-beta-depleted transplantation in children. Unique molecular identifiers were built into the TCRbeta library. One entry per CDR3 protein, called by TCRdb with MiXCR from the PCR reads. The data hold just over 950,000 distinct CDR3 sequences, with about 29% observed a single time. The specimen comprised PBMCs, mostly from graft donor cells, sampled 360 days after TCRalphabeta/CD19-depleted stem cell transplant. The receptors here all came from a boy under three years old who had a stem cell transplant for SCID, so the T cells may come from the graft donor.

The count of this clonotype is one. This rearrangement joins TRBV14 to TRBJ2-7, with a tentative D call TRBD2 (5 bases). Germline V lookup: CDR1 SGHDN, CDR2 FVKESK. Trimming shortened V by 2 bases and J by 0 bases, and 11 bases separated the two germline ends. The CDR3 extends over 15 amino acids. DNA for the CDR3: TGTGCCAGCAGCCAAAGGACGGGGAACTCCTACGAGCAGTACTTC. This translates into CASSQRTGNSYEQYF.

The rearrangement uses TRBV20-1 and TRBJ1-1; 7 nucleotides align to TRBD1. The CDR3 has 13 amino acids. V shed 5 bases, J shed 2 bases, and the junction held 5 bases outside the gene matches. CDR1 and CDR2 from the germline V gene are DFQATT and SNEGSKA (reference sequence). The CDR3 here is CSACRDSNTEAFF. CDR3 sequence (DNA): TGCAGTGCTTGCCGGGACAGTAACACTGAAGCTTTCTTT.

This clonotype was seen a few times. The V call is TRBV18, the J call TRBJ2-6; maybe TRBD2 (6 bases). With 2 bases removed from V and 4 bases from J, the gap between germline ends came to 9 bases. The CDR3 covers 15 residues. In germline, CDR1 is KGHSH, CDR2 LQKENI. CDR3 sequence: CASSPRRAGANVLTF. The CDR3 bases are TGTGCCAGCTCACCAAGGAGGGCCGGGGCCAACGTCCTGACTTTC.

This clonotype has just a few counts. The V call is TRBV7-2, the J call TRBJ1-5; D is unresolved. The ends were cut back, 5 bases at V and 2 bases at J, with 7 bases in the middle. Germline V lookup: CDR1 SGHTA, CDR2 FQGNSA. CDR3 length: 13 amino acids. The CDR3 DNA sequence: TGTGCCAGCAGCCAGTGGGGCAATCAGCCCCAGCATTTT. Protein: CASSQWGNQPQHF.

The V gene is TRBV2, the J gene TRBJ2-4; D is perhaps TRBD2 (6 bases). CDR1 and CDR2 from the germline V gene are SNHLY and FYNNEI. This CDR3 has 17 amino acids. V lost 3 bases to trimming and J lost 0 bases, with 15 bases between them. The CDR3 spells CASSDSGGIVAKNIQYF. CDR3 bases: TGTGCCAGCAGTGATTCTGGGGGGATCGTAGCCAAAAACATTCAGTACTTC.